A single sample gave rise to the 5 T cell receptor beta chains below, sequenced in a study of blood T cell repertoires in COVID-19. Only in-frame clones appear in the TCRdb table, and some are missing; sequencing was by immunoSEQ multiplex PCR. The sample holds around 200,000 clones; around nine tenths are singletons and the top ten take approximately 6.2%. Sequences were obtained from peripheral blood. The receptors derive from a man between 60 and 75 years old who had recovered from COVID-19.

This rearrangement joins TRBV19 to TRBJ2-1; D might be TRBD2 (6 bases). Trimming pared 3 bases from V and 2 bases from J, leaving 8 bases between. The V gene's germline CDR1 is LNHDA and CDR2 SQIVND (reference sequence). This CDR3 contains 14 residues. The CDR3 is CASSIRGTYNEQFF. Written as DNA, the CDR3 is TGTGCCAGTAGTATCCGGGGGACCTACAATGAGCAGTTCTTC.

This clone showed up just once. The chain uses TRBV5-1 and TRBJ1-1, with 7 positions matching TRBD1. This CDR3 is built from 15 residues. Germline V gene data show CDR1 as SGHRS and CDR2 as YFSETQ. The V and J ends lost 0 bases and 1 base, in that order; junction bases with no gene match: 3. The CDR3 DNA follows: TGCGCCAGCAGCTTGGAGCCAGGGGGGAACACTGAAGCTTTCTTT. This encodes CASSLEPGGNTEAFF.

This chain uses TRBV11-2 with TRBJ1-6, with 9 bases aligning to TRBD1. CDR3 size: 13 residues. Germline lookup yields CDR1 SGHAT and CDR2 FQNNGV. CDR3 amino acids: CAIGGQGGSPLHF. DNA for the CDR3: TGTGCGATCGGGGGACAGGGTGGATCACCCCTCCACTTT.

V gene TRBV7-2 combines with J gene TRBJ1-6; TRBD1 matches 7 bases. CDR3 length equals 16 residues. Germline assignment: CDR1 SGHTA and CDR2 FQGNSA. Losses at the gene ends were 0 bases for V and 7 bases for J; bases not matched to a gene: 6. Here the CDR3 DNA reads TGTGCCAGCAGCTTAGCTGGGGACAGAGTAAATTCACCCCTCCACTTT. This sequence encodes CASSLAGDRVNSPLHF.

The gene calls are TRBV6-5 and TRBJ1-1; unclear D gene. CDR1 is MNHEY and CDR2 is SVGAGI in the germline V gene. V shed 4 bases and J shed 3 bases, with 9 bases lying between them. The CDR3 has 13 amino acids. DNA of the CDR3: TGTGCCAGCAGTTTGTGGTCAGACACTGAAGCTTTCTTT. This encodes CASSLWSDTEAFF.